This T cell receptor (beta chain) was sequenced in a study of blood T cell repertoires in COVID-19. For the study at large: Spain, Italy and the United States supplied samples that represented acute and convalescent COVID-19. In each case, the material was cDNA or gDNA derived from T cells, B-cell-depleted T cells, or PBMCs.

The CDR3 is 15 residues long. The germline gives CDR1 LNHDA, CDR2 SQIVND (reference sequence). V was trimmed by 4 bases and J by 3 bases, leaving 12 bases between them. Sequencing was performed with immunoSEQ multiplex PCR; in TCRdb, only in-frame clones are kept and a portion is missing. This sample has 65,000 to 90,000 clones, with approximately 92% found just once. The source of this sequence is a man older than 75 with acute or convalescent COVID-19. Sequenced: peripheral blood. The chain joins TRBV19 to TRBJ2-2, with a weak D call TRBD2 (5 bases). CDR3 DNA: TGTGCCAGTAGTAAACCGGGGAAGCACACCGGGGAGCTGTTTTTT. Protein: CASSKPGKHTGELFF.